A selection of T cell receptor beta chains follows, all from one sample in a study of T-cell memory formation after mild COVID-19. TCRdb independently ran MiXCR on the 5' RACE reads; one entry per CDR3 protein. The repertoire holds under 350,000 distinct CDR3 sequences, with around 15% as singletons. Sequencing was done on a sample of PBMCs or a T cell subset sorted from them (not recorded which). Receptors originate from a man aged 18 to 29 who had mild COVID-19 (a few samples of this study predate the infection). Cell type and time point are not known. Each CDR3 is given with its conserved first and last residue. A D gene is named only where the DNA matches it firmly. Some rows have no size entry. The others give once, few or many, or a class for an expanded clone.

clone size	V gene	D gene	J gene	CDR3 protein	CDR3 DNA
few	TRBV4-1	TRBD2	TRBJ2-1	CASSQAGTSGYEQFF	TGCGCCAGCAGCCAAGCGGGGACTAGTGGATATGAGCAGTTCTTC
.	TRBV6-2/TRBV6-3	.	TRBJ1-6	CASSPPGLWNSPLHF	TGTGCCAGCAGCCCCCCGGGGCTCTGGAATTCACCCCTCCACTTT
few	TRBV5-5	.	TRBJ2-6	CASSLFGTQARSGANVLTF	TGTGCCAGCAGCTTATTCGGGACTCAAGCCCGCTCTGGGGCCAACGTCCTGACTTTC
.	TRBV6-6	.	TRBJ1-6	CASSSGGSYNSPLHF	TGTGCCAGCAGTTCCGGGGGCTCCTATAATTCACCCCTCCACTTT
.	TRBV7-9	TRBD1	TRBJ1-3	CASSLGQSSGNTIYF	TGTGCCAGCAGCTTGGGACAGAGCTCTGGAAACACCATATATTTT
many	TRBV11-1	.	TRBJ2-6	CASSSFQYGSGANVLTF	TGTGCCAGCAGCTCCTTCCAGTACGGCTCTGGGGCCAACGTCCTGACTTTC
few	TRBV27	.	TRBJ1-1	CASSQASGMNTEAFF	TGTGCCAGCAGTCAAGCGAGTGGTATGAACACTGAAGCTTTCTTT
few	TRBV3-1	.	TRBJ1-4	CASSQTIFRGSGEKLFF	TGTGCCAGCAGCCAGACAATCTTCAGGGGATCTGGCGAAAAACTGTTTTTT
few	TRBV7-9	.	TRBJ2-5	CASSYRPAGETQYF	TGTGCCAGCAGCTACAGACCCGCAGGGGAGACCCAGTACTTC
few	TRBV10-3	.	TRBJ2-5	CAISERTDQETQYF	TGTGCCATCAGTGAGAGGACAGATCAAGAGACCCAGTACTTC
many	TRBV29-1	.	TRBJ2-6	CSVAVSGANVLTF	TGCAGCGTTGCGGTTTCTGGGGCCAACGTCCTGACTTTC
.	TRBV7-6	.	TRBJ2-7	CASSPPGTYYEQYF	TGTGCCAGCAGTCCTCCGGGGACGTACTACGAGCAGTACTTC
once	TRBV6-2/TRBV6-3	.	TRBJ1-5	CASSYSREWTNQPQHF	TGTGCCAGCAGTTACTCGAGAGAGTGGACCAATCAGCCCCAGCATTTT
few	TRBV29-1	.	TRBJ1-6	CSVGQDNSPLHF	TGCAGCGTTGGACAGGATAATTCACCCCTCCACTTT
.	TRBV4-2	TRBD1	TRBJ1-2	CASSLRQGAEYGYTF	TGTGCCAGCAGCCTCCGACAGGGGGCTGAGTATGGCTACACCTTC
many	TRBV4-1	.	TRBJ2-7	CASSQGWTPRDEQYF	TGCGCCAGCAGCCAAGGTTGGACTCCCAGGGACGAGCAGTACTTC
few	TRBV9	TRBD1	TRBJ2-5	CASSPQGAGTQYF	TGTGCCAGCAGCCCACAGGGGGCAGGGACCCAGTACTTC
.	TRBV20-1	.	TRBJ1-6	CSARAGNPNSPLHF	TGCAGTGCTAGAGCAGGGAACCCTAATTCACCCCTCCACTTT
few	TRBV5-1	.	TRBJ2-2	CASSSRTLTHGELFF	TGCGCCAGCAGCTCGAGGACCCTAACCCACGGGGAGCTGTTTTTT
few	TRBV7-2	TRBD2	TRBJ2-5	CASSFGGRPETQYF	TGTGCCAGCAGCTTTGGCGGGAGGCCAGAGACCCAGTACTTC
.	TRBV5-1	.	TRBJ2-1	CASSLQGNQNNEQFF	TGCGCCAGCAGCTTACAGGGAAACCAGAACAATGAGCAGTTCTTC
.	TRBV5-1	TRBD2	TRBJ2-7	CASSLDGLAGRYF	TGCGCCAGCAGCTTGGATGGACTAGCGGGCCGGTACTTC
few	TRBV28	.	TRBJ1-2	CASSFGGAAYGYTF	TGTGCCAGCAGTTTTGGGGGGGCAGCCTATGGCTACACCTTC
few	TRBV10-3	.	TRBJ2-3	CAFKGGAITDTQYF	TGTGCCTTCAAGGGGGGGGCCATCACAGATACGCAGTATTTT
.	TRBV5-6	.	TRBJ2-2	CASSGRSAGPGELFF	TGTGCCAGCAGTGGGAGGTCGGCGGGGCCCGGGGAGCTGTTTTTT
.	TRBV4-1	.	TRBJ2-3	CASSHQGSATDTQYF	TGCGCCAGCAGCCACCAGGGTTCGGCCACAGATACGCAGTATTTT
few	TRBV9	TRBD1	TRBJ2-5	CASSDPDRGVNQETQYF	TGTGCCAGCAGCGACCCCGACAGGGGGGTGAACCAAGAGACCCAGTACTTC
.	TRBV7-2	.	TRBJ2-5	CASSYAPPAQYF	TGTGCCAGCAGCTACGCGCCGCCGGCCCAGTACTTC
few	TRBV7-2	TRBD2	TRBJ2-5	CASSPGGSRETQYF	TGTGCCAGCAGCCCCGGGGGGAGCAGGGAGACCCAGTACTTC
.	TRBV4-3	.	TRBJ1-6	CASSYGTGNSPLHF	TGCGCCAGCAGCTACGGGACCGGGAATTCACCCCTCCACTTT
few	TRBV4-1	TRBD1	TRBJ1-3	CASSLDRVGNTIYF	TGCGCCAGCAGCCTGGACAGGGTTGGAAACACCATATATTTT
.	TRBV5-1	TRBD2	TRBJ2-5	CASSVGTPGGTQYF	TGCGCCAGCAGCGTCGGGACCCCGGGGGGGACCCAGTACTTC
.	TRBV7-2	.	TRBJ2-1	CASSSRGDPYNEQFF	TGTGCCAGCAGCTCGAGGGGGGACCCGTACAATGAGCAGTTCTTC
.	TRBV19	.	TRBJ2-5	CASSRSGRDRETQYF	TGTGCCAGTAGTAGGTCGGGGCGCGACCGGGAGACCCAGTACTTC
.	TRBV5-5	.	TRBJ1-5	CASSLAGVSNQPQHF	TGTGCCAGCAGCTTGGCAGGGGTTAGCAATCAGCCCCAGCATTTT
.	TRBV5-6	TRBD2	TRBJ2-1	CASSLAGRGKQFF	TGTGCCAGCAGCTTGGCCGGGCGGGGGAAGCAGTTCTTC
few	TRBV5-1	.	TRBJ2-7	CASSLGAIPYEQYF	TGCGCCAGCAGCTTGGGGGCGATTCCCTACGAGCAGTACTTC
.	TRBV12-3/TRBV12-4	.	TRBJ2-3	CASADRPNLDTQYF	TGTGCCAGCGCAGACAGACCTAACTTAGATACGCAGTATTTT
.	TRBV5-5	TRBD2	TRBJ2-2	CASSLGASGGRTGELFF	TGTGCCAGCAGCTTGGGAGCTAGCGGGGGACGGACCGGGGAGCTGTTTTTT
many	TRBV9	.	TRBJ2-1	CASSPWRGNYNEQFF	TGTGCCAGCAGTCCCTGGCGGGGAAACTACAATGAGCAGTTCTTC
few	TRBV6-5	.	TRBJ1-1	CASSYSFPSLTTEAFF	TGTGCCAGCAGTTACTCTTTCCCCTCTCTGACCACTGAAGCTTTCTTT
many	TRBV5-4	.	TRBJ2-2	CASSLGGRGTGELFF	TGTGCCAGCAGCTTGGGCGGGCGGGGCACCGGGGAGCTGTTTTTT
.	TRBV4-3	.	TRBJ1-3	CASSESLLGNTIYF	TGCGCCAGCAGCGAAAGTCTATTGGGAAACACCATATATTTT